The T cell receptor (beta chain) described here comes from a study of cytomegalovirus exposure and HLA in healthy donors. Study-wide results and caveats: Differences between HLA loci emerged in a later analysis of TCR association rates, with DRB1 most and HLA-C fewest. A later analysis linked a missense DCLRE1C variant to TCR beta V- and J-gene trimming. The authors enumerated over 150 TCR beta chains as linked to cytomegalovirus.

The sample holds one count of this clone. Its antigen is not known. Germline V gives CDR1 LNHNV, CDR2 YYDKDF (reference sequence). Trimming cost V 0 bases and J 4 bases; bases outside gene matches: 2. CDR3 length equals 15 residues. Despite likely unrecorded immune exposures, the donors were nominally healthy at the time of sampling. It was with 60 Vbeta and 13 Jbeta primers that the PCR ran. Sequenced by immunoSEQ multiplex PCR; TCRdb stores in-frame clones only, minus some. Of approximately 180,000 clones in the sample, almost 80% were seen once. V is TRBV15 and J is TRBJ2-3; 9 positions match TRBD2. The source is a man aged 35 to 55 in good health and CMV-seropositive. The sequenced material came from PBMCs. This chain's CDR3 is CATSRELAGADTQYF. In DNA form, the CDR3 reads TGTGCCACCAGCAGAGAATTAGCGGGAGCAGATACGCAGTATTTT.